The 3 T cell receptor beta chains in this list originate from one sample, sequenced in a study of blood T cell repertoires in COVID-19. TCRdb's table, derived via immunoSEQ multiplex PCR, lists solely in-frame clones and lacks some. Of about 100,000 clones listed, roughly 92% are singletons. The sequenced sample consisted of peripheral blood. The receptors originated from a man aged 70 or older with acute or convalescent COVID-19.

The V call is TRBV27, the J call TRBJ1-1; 8 bases align to TRBD1. The V gene's germline CDR1 is MNHEY and CDR2 SMNVEV (reference sequence). This CDR3 is built from 14 residues. V dropped 3 bases and J dropped 1; count of bases not matched to a gene: 1. In DNA form, the CDR3 reads TGTGCCAGCAGTTTGGGACAGGCGAACACTGAAGCTTTCTTT. Its protein is CASSLGQANTEAFF.

J is TRBJ1-1 and V is TRBV7-9, with a tentative D call TRBD1 (5 bases). The V end was cut by 3 bases, the J end by 1 base, with 12 bases between. The germline V gene encodes CDR1 SEHNR and CDR2 FQNEAQ (reference sequence). This CDR3 is built from 15 residues. The CDR3, as DNA: TGTGCCAGCAGCTTCGCCTCGACAGCGAACACTGAAGCTTTCTTT. Protein product: CASSFASTANTEAFF.

The CDR3: CAIRQGPQLNTEAFF. The CDR3 DNA follows: TGTGCCATAAGACAGGGGCCCCAACTGAACACTGAAGCTTTCTTT. The J gene is TRBJ1-1, the V gene TRBV19; 8 bases match TRBD1. Trimming took 10 bases from V and 0 from J; bases not matched to a gene: 10. The germline CDR1 and CDR2 sequences are LNHDA and SQIVND (reference sequence). This CDR3 has 15 residues. Full variable domain (rest looked up from reference TRBV19 and TRBJ1-1): DGGITQSPKYLFRKEGQNVTLSCEQNLNHDAMYWYRQDPGQGLRLIYYSQIVNDFQKGDIAEGYSVSREKKESFPLTVTSAQKNPTAFYLCAIRQGPQLNTEAFFGQGTRLTVV.